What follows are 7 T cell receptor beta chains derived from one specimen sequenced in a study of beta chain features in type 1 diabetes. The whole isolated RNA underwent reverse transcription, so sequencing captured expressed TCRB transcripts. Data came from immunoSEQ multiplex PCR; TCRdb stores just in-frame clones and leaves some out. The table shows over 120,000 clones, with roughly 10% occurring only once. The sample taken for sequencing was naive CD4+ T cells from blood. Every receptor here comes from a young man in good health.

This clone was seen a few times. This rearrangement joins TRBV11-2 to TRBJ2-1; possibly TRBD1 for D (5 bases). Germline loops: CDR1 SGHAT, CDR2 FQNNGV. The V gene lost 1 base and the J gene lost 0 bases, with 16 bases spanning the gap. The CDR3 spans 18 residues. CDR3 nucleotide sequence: TGTGCCAGCAGCTTAGTAACGGCGCAGGGCGTCTCCTACAATGAGCAGTTCTTC. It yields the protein CASSLVTAQGVSYNEQFF.

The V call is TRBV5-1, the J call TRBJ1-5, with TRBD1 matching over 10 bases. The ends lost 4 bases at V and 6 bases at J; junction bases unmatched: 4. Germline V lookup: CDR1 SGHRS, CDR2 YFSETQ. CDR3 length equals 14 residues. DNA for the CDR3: TGCGCCAGCAGCCCCGGACAGGGGGTTCAGCCCCAGCATTTT. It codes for CASSPGQGVQPQHF. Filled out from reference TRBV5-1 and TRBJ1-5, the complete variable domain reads KAGVTQTPRYLIKTRGQQVTLSCSPISGHRSVSWYQQTPGQGLQFLFEYFSETQRNKGNFPGRFSGRQFSNSRSEMNVSTLELGDSALYLCASSPGQGVQPQHFGDGTRLSIL.

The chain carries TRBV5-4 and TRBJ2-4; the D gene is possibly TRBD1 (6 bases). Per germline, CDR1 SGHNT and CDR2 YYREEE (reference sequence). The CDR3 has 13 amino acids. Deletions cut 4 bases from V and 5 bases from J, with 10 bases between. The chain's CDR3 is CASSLGHENIQYF. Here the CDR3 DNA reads TGTGCCAGCAGCCTGGGACACGAAAACATTCAGTACTTC.

The DNA of the CDR3 is TGCAGCGTTGATATATCTTCCCAAGAGACCCAGTACTTC. Protein sequence: CSVDISSQETQYF. The chain has TRBV29-1 and TRBJ2-5; D unresolved. CDR3 length equals 13 residues. V dropped 3 bases and J dropped 1 base, with 9 bases sitting between them. Germline V gene data show CDR1 as SQVTM and CDR2 as ANQGSEA.

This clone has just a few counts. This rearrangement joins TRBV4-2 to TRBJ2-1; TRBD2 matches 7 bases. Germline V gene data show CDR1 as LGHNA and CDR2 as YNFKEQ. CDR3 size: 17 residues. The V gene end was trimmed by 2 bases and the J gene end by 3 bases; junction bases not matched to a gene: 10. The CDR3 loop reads CASSQPTGRGVYNEQFF. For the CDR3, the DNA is TGTGCCAGCAGCCAACCGACGGGACGGGGGGTCTACAATGAGCAGTTCTTC.

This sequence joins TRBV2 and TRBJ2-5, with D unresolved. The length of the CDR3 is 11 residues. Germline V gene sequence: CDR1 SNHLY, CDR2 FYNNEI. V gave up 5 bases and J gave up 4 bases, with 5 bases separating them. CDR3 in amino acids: CASSLRETQYF. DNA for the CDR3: TGTGCCAGCAGTCTTAGAGAGACCCAGTACTTC.

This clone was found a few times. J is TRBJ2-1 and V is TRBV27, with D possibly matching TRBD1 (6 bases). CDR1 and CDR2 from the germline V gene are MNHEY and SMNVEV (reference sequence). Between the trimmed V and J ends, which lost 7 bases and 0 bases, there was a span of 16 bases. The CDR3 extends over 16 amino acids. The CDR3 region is CASNIRTVSSYNEQFF. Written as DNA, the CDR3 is TGTGCCAGCAACATTCGGACAGTGAGCTCCTACAATGAGCAGTTCTTC.